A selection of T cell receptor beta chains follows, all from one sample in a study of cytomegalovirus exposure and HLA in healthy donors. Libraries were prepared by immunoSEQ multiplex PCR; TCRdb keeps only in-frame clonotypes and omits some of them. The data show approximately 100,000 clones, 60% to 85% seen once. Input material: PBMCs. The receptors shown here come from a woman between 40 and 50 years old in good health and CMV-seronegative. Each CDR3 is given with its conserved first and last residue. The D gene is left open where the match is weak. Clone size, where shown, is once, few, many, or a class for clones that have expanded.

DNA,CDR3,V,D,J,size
TGTGCCAGCAGCTTTTTAGGGGGCGTTGGGGATACGCAGTATTTT,CASSFLGGVGDTQYF,TRBV7-9,TRBD1,TRBJ2-3,-
TGTGCCAGCAGCTTCTCCACCGGGGAGCTGTTTTTT,CASSFSTGELFF,TRBV7-2,-,TRBJ2-2,-
TGTGCCAGCAGCTTAGTGCTAGCCACGCAGTATTTT,CASSLVLATQYF,TRBV5-6,-,TRBJ2-3,-
TGCGCCAGCAACTCACTAGCGGGGAATGAGCAGTTCTTC,CASNSLAGNEQFF,TRBV10-2,TRBD2,TRBJ2-1,-
TGTGCCAGCAGTGAAGCGCGCGGGGGATCCGGGGAGCTGTTTTTT,CASSEARGGSGELFF,TRBV6-1,TRBD2,TRBJ2-2,few
TGTGCTAGTGGTCCCCGGACAGGGTATGGCTACACCTTC,CASGPRTGYGYTF,TRBV12-5,TRBD1,TRBJ1-2,-
TGTGCCAGCAGTCGTACAGGGCTGGAGCAGTTCTTC,CASSRTGLEQFF,TRBV2,-,TRBJ2-1,few
TGTGCCAGCAGCCTCAACAGGGGCAACACTGAAGCTTTCTTT,CASSLNRGNTEAFF,TRBV7-8,TRBD1,TRBJ1-1,-
TGTGCCAGCAGCCCCGGACAGGGGAACAACTATGGCTACACCTTC,CASSPGQGNNYGYTF,TRBV5-5,TRBD1,TRBJ1-2,-
TGTGCCAGCGGTGGGACAGGGAGCACTGAAGCTTTCTTT,CASGGTGSTEAFF,TRBV2,TRBD1,TRBJ1-1,-
TGTGCCAGCAGCAGATACACCGGGGAGCTGTTTTTT,CASSRYTGELFF,TRBV27,-,TRBJ2-2,-
TGTGCCAGCAGTGGAGGCGAGAACACTGAAGCTTTCTTT,CASSGGENTEAFF,TRBV2,-,TRBJ1-1,-
TGTGCCAGCAGCGTAGATGGGATGAGGGTTGGAAAACTGTTTTTT,CASSVDGMRVGKLFF,TRBV9,-,TRBJ1-4,-
TGCGCCAGCAGCTCTCAGGGGGTGAACACTGAAGCTTTCTTT,CASSSQGVNTEAFF,TRBV5-1,TRBD1,TRBJ1-1,few
TGTGCCAGCAGCTTGGGGCAGGGGGTTTCACCCCTCCACTTT,CASSLGQGVSPLHF,TRBV7-9,TRBD1,TRBJ1-6,few
TGTGCCATCAGTGTCCATAGCGGGGGGCAAAACAATGAGCAGTTCTTC,CAISVHSGGQNNEQFF,TRBV10-3,TRBD2,TRBJ2-1,-
TGTGCCAGCAGCTTGGGCGGCTCTGGAAACACCATATATTTT,CASSLGGSGNTIYF,TRBV5-4,-,TRBJ1-3,-
TGTGCCAGCTACCTTTTGGGGGCCCCCAACTCCTACGAGCAGTACTTC,CASYLLGAPNSYEQYF,TRBV5-6,-,TRBJ2-7,-
TGTGCCACCAGCCTTGGAGGCACCGGGGAGCTGTTTTTT,CATSLGGTGELFF,TRBV15,-,TRBJ2-2,-
TGTGCCTGGGGAGGATGGGATCATGGCTACACCTTC,CAWGGWDHGYTF,TRBV30,-,TRBJ1-2,-
TGTGCCTGGAGTGTACCGACAGGGTGGGGCGGCTACACCTTC,CAWSVPTGWGGYTF,TRBV30,TRBD1,TRBJ1-2,-
TGCGCCAGCAGCCTTCCCCGAGGGGGGGCGCGGGGAAACACCATATATTTT,CASSLPRGGARGNTIYF,TRBV4-1,-,TRBJ1-3,-
TGTGCCAGCAGGTCCGGGAGAGCAATCGGGGGCACTGAAGCTTTCTTT,CASRSGRAIGGTEAFF,TRBV2,-,TRBJ1-1,-
TGCAGCGTTGACCCCGGGACAGGGTACACAGATACGCAGTATTTT,CSVDPGTGYTDTQYF,TRBV29-1,TRBD1,TRBJ2-3,-
TGTGCCAGCAGCTTGGGGGACAGGGTGGGACTTAACACTGAAGCTTTCTTT,CASSLGDRVGLNTEAFF,TRBV7-9,TRBD1,TRBJ1-1,-
TGTGCCAGCAGTGGACAGGGGACCTACGAGCAGTACTTC,CASSGQGTYEQYF,TRBV6-6,TRBD1,TRBJ2-7,-
TGTGCCAGCAGGGGATCACAGGGGGCAAAAATGAACACTGAAGCTTTCTTT,CASRGSQGAKMNTEAFF,TRBV5-4,TRBD1,TRBJ1-1,-
TGTGCCAGCAAGACAGGGGGCCAGCCCCAGCATTTT,CASKTGGQPQHF,TRBV6-1,TRBD1,TRBJ1-5,-
TGTGCCAGCAGGGCGAGGGGGAATATCTACGAGCAGTACTTC,CASRARGNIYEQYF,TRBV6-1,-,TRBJ2-7,-
TGTGCCAGCAGCCACTTAAGGGACACCACTGAAGCTTTCTTT,CASSHLRDTTEAFF,TRBV14,-,TRBJ1-1,-
TGTGCCAGCAGCCAAGACGGGGTTGGAGGCTACACCTTC,CASSQDGVGGYTF,TRBV14,-,TRBJ1-2,-
TGTGCCAGCAGCAACGCTTACGGGGACTATGGCTACACCTTC,CASSNAYGDYGYTF,TRBV21-1,-,TRBJ1-2,-
TGTGCCAGCAGTCTTGACAGGGGGCTTAGGAACACTGAAGCTTTCTTT,CASSLDRGLRNTEAFF,TRBV27,TRBD1,TRBJ1-1,-
TGTGCCAGCAGTCACCCGGACAGGGGGACTGAAGCTTTCTTT,CASSHPDRGTEAFF,TRBV6-5,TRBD1,TRBJ1-1,-
TGTGCCAGCAGACGTAGCCCGGTAGACACTGAAGCTTTCTTT,CASRRSPVDTEAFF,TRBV28,-,TRBJ1-1,-
TGTGCCAGCAGCTTAGGGGGAGTGGGTAACTATGGCTACACCTTC,CASSLGGVGNYGYTF,TRBV11-2,-,TRBJ1-2,-
TGCGCCAGCAGCTGGAGTAGCGGGGGACCGAACACCGGGGAGCTGTTTTTT,CASSWSSGGPNTGELFF,TRBV5-1,TRBD2,TRBJ2-2,-
TGTGCCAGCAGGAAGGATCCCGGGGGGGTTAACTATGGCTACACCTTC,CASRKDPGGVNYGYTF,TRBV2,-,TRBJ1-2,-
TGCGCCAGCAGCCCCTCGACAGTCTCCTATAACTATGGCTACACCTTC,CASSPSTVSYNYGYTF,TRBV4-3,-,TRBJ1-2,-
TGTGCCAGTAGGGGAGGGGCCACTTGGAATGAGAATGAAAAACTGTTTTTT,CASRGGATWNENEKLFF,TRBV19,-,TRBJ1-4,-
TGCGCCAGCAGGGGGACAGGGGATTGGGATGAGCAGTTCTTC,CASRGTGDWDEQFF,TRBV4-1,TRBD1,TRBJ2-1,-
TGCGCCAGCAGCCAAGGGGAGGGAGATACGCAGTATTTT,CASSQGEGDTQYF,TRBV4-1,TRBD2,TRBJ2-3,-
TGTGCCAGCAGCTTGAGAACAGGGATAAACACCGGGGAGCTGTTTTTT,CASSLRTGINTGELFF,TRBV5-6,-,TRBJ2-2,once